The 2 T cell receptor beta chains in this list originate from one sample, sequenced in a study of cytomegalovirus exposure and HLA in healthy donors. PCR employed 60 Vbeta and 13 Jbeta primers. Sequencing used immunoSEQ multiplex PCR; TCRdb keeps in-frame clones, though not all of them. The sample contains 110,000 to 150,000 clones, roughly 76% of which appear only once. Sequencing used PBMCs. These receptors originate from a human donor in good health.

V is TRBV11-2 and J is TRBJ1-1; D is uncertain. Per germline, CDR1 SGHAT and CDR2 FQNNGV. V shed 6 bases and J shed 13 bases, with 18 bases lying between them. The CDR3 has 12 residues. CDR3 loop: CASSPDGIGVFF. The CDR3 DNA reads TGTGCCAGCAGTCCCGACGGGATAGGTGTTTTCTTT.

The chain recombines TRBV30 with TRBJ2-3; D call uncertain. V was clipped by 8 bases and J by 4 bases, with 10 bases between them. CDR1 GTSNPN and CDR2 SVGIG come from the germline V gene (reference sequence). The CDR3 consists of 11 residues. The CDR3 DNA sequence: TGTGCCCGCGGCTTGGCAGATACGCAGTATTTT. Translation gives CARGLADTQYF.